This TCR beta chain was sequenced during a study of blood T cell repertoires in COVID-19. Study-level information: Both acute and convalescent COVID-19 samples were obtained from the United States, Italy and Spain.

Germline CDR1 reads MDHEN; CDR2 reads SYDVKM. The CDR3 is 13 residues long. The ends were cut back, 7 bases at V and 0 bases at J, with 9 bases in the middle. In the authors' workflow: How many nucleated cells were present was estimated from reference gene primer amplification. TCRdb's table, derived via immunoSEQ multiplex PCR, lists solely in-frame clones and lacks some. The V and J calls and clone size were taken over from that table, and D and trimming were inferred from the DNA. The sample gives roughly 150,000 clones, around 89% of which show up once; around 2.9% is in the top ten. The sample consisted of peripheral blood. This clonotype was sampled from a man between 60 and 70 years old with active or convalescent COVID-19. This chain joins TRBV28 and TRBJ1-1; D call uncertain. The CDR3 region has the DNA TGTGCCAGCACTTCTTACATGAACACTGAAGCTTTCTTT. Its translation: CASTSYMNTEAFF.